The clone carrying this TCR beta chain occurred many times. Its specificity is not known. Time point in this sample: patch test 1, 2 weeks after DPC sensitization. Noted treatment: therapeutic diphenylcyclopropenone sensitization with weekly scalp DPC. This record comes from a study of human T cells and chemical hapten exposure. Study details: Read at 6 days, the patch tests placed 0.01% DPC on the upper back. Small discrepancies in pooled library volume mainly accounted for the varying TCR yields per sample.

In the original analysis: Counting gave a median of about 89,000 TCRs per sample, with values ranging from about 23,224 to 690,600. TCRdb analysed the RACE reads with MiXCR anew, one entry per CDR3 protein. TCRdb, not the authors, supplied the V and J calls. The repertoire holds around 300,000 distinct CDR3 sequences, with around 7% as singletons. Study results and caveats: DPC sensitization produced no change in TCRs with frequency above 1 in 1000.

The clonotype comes from a woman between 18 and 29 years old with alopecia areata. Some clones in this sample may be carry-over from other donors' samples. The specimen was whole blood, collected in connection with sensitization to the hapten diphenylcyclopropenone (DPC).

The CDR3 reads CASSPLGNQPQHF. CDR3 nucleotides: TGTGCCAGCAGCCCGTTGGGCAATCAGCCCCAGCATTTT. This chain joins TRBV3-1 and TRBJ1-5; D gene uncertain. V was pared by 4 bases and J by 2 bases, with 6 bases between. Germline CDR1 LGHDT, CDR2 YNNKEL (reference sequence). This CDR3 is built from 13 residues.